A single sample gave rise to the 9 T cell receptor beta chains below, sequenced in a study of cytomegalovirus exposure and HLA in healthy donors (dated by TCRdb to 2016 to 2017). Libraries were built with the immunoSEQ multiplex PCR assay. TCRdb holds this immuneACCESS table with in-frame rearrangements only. Some clones are missing; in checked studies, unresolved V genes explain under half, and the rest has no known cause. This sample comprises about 220,000 clones, around 80% of them detected only once. Together, the top ten hold 11% to 15% of the sample. Sequencing used PBMCs. These receptors all stem from a woman younger than 45 in good health and CMV-seropositive.

The V and J genes are TRBV19 and TRBJ1-5; 8 nucleotides match TRBD1. The germline V gene encodes CDR1 LNHDA and CDR2 SQIVND (reference sequence). CDR3 size: 13 residues. The J segment lost 5 bases and the V segment lost 6 bases, leaving 3 bases of the junction unmatched. The CDR3: CASRDRVDQPQHF. CDR3 DNA: TGTGCCAGTAGGGACAGGGTTGATCAGCCCCAGCATTTT.

The chain carries TRBV4-1 and TRBJ2-6, with D perhaps given as TRBD1 or TRBD2 (5 bases each). Trimming removed 5 bases at V and 0 bases at J, with 20 bases between. Germline V gene lookup returns CDR1 MGHRA and CDR2 YSYEKL. There are 19 residues in the CDR3. The CDR3 DNA is TGCGCCAGCAGCACCTTTACTGGGGACCGACGCTCTGGGGCCAACGTCCTGACTTTC. Amino acid sequence: CASSTFTGDRRSGANVLTF.

CDR3 amino acids: CAISLGQGSNQPQHF. CDR3 coding DNA: TGTGCCATCTCCTTAGGGCAGGGCAGCAATCAGCCCCAGCATTTT. The rearrangement uses TRBV10-3 and TRBJ1-5; D possibly corresponds to TRBD1 (5 bases). Per germline, CDR1 ENHRY and CDR2 SYGVKD. The CDR3 is made up of 15 amino acids. V dropped 8 bases and J dropped 1 base, with 15 bases sitting between them.

The rearrangement joins TRBV18 to TRBJ1-1; no definite D call. CDR3 size: 14 residues. Trimming cost V 2 bases and J 0 bases, with 7 bases left between them. The germline CDR1 and CDR2 sequences are KGHSH and LQKENI. The CDR3 reads CASSPDRMNTEAFF. The CDR3 nucleotides are TGTGCCAGCTCACCAGATAGGATGAACACTGAAGCTTTCTTT.

J is TRBJ2-2 and V is TRBV7-2; 8 bases map to TRBD2. CDR3 length equals 16 residues. With 4 bases clipped from V and 4 bases from J, the junction kept 8 bases outside the gene matches. The germline V gene encodes CDR1 SGHTA and CDR2 FQGNSA. Here the CDR3 reads CASSYLGAGGTGELFF. The DNA of the CDR3 is TGTGCCAGCAGCTACTTAGGGGCGGGAGGCACCGGGGAGCTGTTTTTT.

The chain links TRBV19 to TRBJ2-7; possible D gene TRBD1, 6 bases. Germline lookup yields CDR1 LNHDA and CDR2 SQIVND (reference sequence). The ends were cut back, 6 bases at V and 6 bases at J, with 18 bases in the middle. The CDR3 contains 14 residues. CDR3 sequence reads: CASSVGASSPEQYF. CDR3 coding DNA: TGTGCCAGTAGCGTGGGGGCTTCGTCTCCCGAGCAGTACTTC.

The chain carries TRBV2 and TRBJ2-1; D unclear. Trimming cost V 7 bases and J 7 bases, with 8 bases left between them. CDR1 is SNHLY, CDR2 FYNNEI, per germline. The CDR3 is 11 residues long. The CDR3 DNA sequence: TGTGCCAGCATATTTGTTAATGAGCAGTTCTTC. It specifies CASIFVNEQFF. The full variable domain, with the rest looked up from reference TRBV2 and TRBJ2-1, is EPEVTQTPSHQVTQMGQEVILRCVPISNHLYFYWYRQILGQKVEFLVSFYNNEISEKSEIFDDQFSVERPDGSNFTLKIRSTKLEDSAMYFCASIFVNEQFFGPGTRLTVL.

The chain is built from TRBV29-1 and TRBJ2-7; 16 bases are a match to TRBD2. The CDR3 extends over 15 amino acids. V lost 3 bases and J lost 6; bases outside the gene matches: 5. The V gene's germline CDR1 is SQVTM and CDR2 ANQGSEA. Written as DNA, the CDR3 is TGCAGCGTTGAGGGACTAGCGGGAGGGCCGTCCGAGCAGTACTTC. Translation gives CSVEGLAGGPSEQYF.

The CDR3 sequence is CASSQGQGGNQPQHF. CDR3 DNA sequence: TGCGCCAGCAGCCAAGGACAGGGAGGCAATCAGCCCCAGCATTTT. J is TRBJ1-5 and V is TRBV4-1; TRBD1 matches at 7 bases. With 1 base clipped from V and 2 bases from J, the junction kept 2 bases outside the gene matches. CDR1 is MGHRA, CDR2 YSYEKL, per germline. The CDR3 has 15 amino acids.